This TCR beta chain was found in a study of type 1 regulatory T cells. Study as a whole: An in vitro protocol generated T-allo10, a Tr1-enriched, alloantigen-specific CD4 T cell product.

This clonotype has ten or more counts. Its antigen is not known. This CDR3 region has 15 residues. V was cut by 1 base and J by 2 bases, with 9 bases left in between. CDR1 is LGHNA and CDR2 is YNFKEQ in the germline V gene. Overall study findings and caveats: Compared with non-type 1 regulatory T cells, type 1 regulatory T cells showed a more restricted TCR repertoire.

TCRdb processed the reads anew with MiXCR; each CDR3 protein has one entry. This table holds about 42,000 distinct CDR3 sequences, 12% found once. The origin of this receptor is a human donor in good health. Sequenced input: cultured non-Tr1 T cells, either the whole culture or a sorted T cell fraction (not recorded which). V gene TRBV4-2 combines with J gene TRBJ1-5; D gene unclear. CDR3 nucleotide sequence: TGTGCCAGCAGCCAAGCATTCGGGGGCAATCAGCCCCAGCATTTT. Its translation is CASSQAFGGNQPQHF.